A single sample is the source of the 25 T cell receptor beta chains below, sequenced in a study of blood T cell repertoires in COVID-19 (dated by TCRdb to the early 2020s). The library was obtained by the immunoSEQ multiplex PCR assay. TCRdb's version of the immuneACCESS table is confined to in-frame rearrangements and falls short of the full clone set. An unresolved V gene accounts for under half of the shortfall where checked; the remainder is of unknown origin. Present in this sample are approximately 190,000 clones, approximately 90% of which were seen just once. The ten most abundant clones make up around 5.8% of the sample. Specimen: peripheral blood. These TCRs come from a man aged 35-49 years with active or convalescent COVID-19.

This chain connects TRBV7-3 to TRBJ2-7; 7 bases agree with TRBD1. V dropped 2 bases and J dropped 3; count of bases not matched to a gene: 1. CDR3 size: 13 residues. CDR1 is SGHTA, CDR2 FQGTGA, per germline. The CDR3 region has the DNA TGTGCCAGCAGCTTAGGACAGGACTACGAGCAGTACTTC. Its protein is CASSLGQDYEQYF.

The chain links TRBV6-2 or TRBV6-3 to TRBJ2-2; D call uncertain. In germline, CDR1 is MNHEY, CDR2 SVGEGT. The CDR3 length is 13 residues. With 4 bases removed from V and 6 bases from J, the gap between germline ends came to 9 bases. The CDR3 region has the DNA TGTGCCAGCAGTTGGCAGTTGGCCGGGGAGCTGTTTTTT. Translation: CASSWQLAGELFF.

The rearrangement links TRBV28 to TRBJ1-2, with D perhaps TRBD1 (5 bases). The CDR3 totals 15 residues. Per germline, CDR1 MDHEN and CDR2 SYDVKM. V dropped 6 bases and J dropped 2 bases, with 16 bases sitting between them. The CDR3 DNA sequence: TGTGCCAGCAGCTCTATACGGGACTGGAACTATGGCTACACCTTC. It translates to CASSSIRDWNYGYTF.

This clone is a singleton in its sample. V is TRBV27 and J is TRBJ2-7, with 7 bases identical to TRBD2. This CDR3 is built from 16 residues. V gave up 5 bases and J gave up 0 bases; unmatched junction bases: 10. The germline gives CDR1 MNHEY, CDR2 SMNVEV (reference sequence). The CDR3 loop reads CASSPTGAGHSYEQYF. For the CDR3, the DNA is TGTGCCAGCAGTCCGACGGGAGCGGGGCACTCCTACGAGCAGTACTTC.

The chain links TRBV7-2 to TRBJ2-2; 16 bases fit TRBD2. Looked up from germline, CDR1 is SGHTA and CDR2 is FQGNSA. With V trimmed by 4 bases and J by 6 bases, 11 bases remained unmatched. This CDR3 is 19 amino acids long. DNA of the CDR3: TGTGCCAGCAGCTCTCAAACCGGGACTAGCGGGGGGGCCGCCGGGGAGCTGTTTTTT. This encodes CASSSQTGTSGGAAGELFF.

The J gene is TRBJ1-1, the V gene TRBV4-1, with 7 bases fitting TRBD1. From germline, CDR1 is MGHRA and CDR2 YSYEKL. This CDR3 is built from 15 residues. Unmatched junction bases numbered 7, after V lost 0 bases and J lost 6 bases. This CDR3 is CASSQDRLRGPEAFF. CDR3 DNA: TGCGCCAGCAGCCAAGATCGCCTTAGGGGGCCTGAAGCTTTCTTT.

The chain carries TRBV6-5 and TRBJ2-3, with 7 positions matching TRBD1. Germline lookup yields CDR1 MNHEY and CDR2 SVGAGI. This CDR3 is built from 16 residues. The V gene end was trimmed by 0 bases and the J gene end by 2 bases; junction bases not matched to a gene: 5. This CDR3 reads CASSYSKGQNTDTQYF. CDR3 coding DNA: TGTGCCAGCAGTTACTCGAAGGGACAGAACACAGATACGCAGTATTTT.

The chain carries TRBV3-1 (or the pseudogene TRBV3-2) and TRBJ1-2; D is unclear. Trimming pared 0 bases from V and 4 bases from J, leaving 9 bases between. The length of the CDR3 is 14 residues. Germline V lookup: CDR1 LGHDT, CDR2 YNNKEL (reference sequence). The CDR3 DNA follows: TGTGCCAGCAGCCAAGATCGGGTTTTCTATGGCTACACCTTC. This codes for CASSQDRVFYGYTF.

The chain couples TRBV28 to TRBJ1-3; no firm D call. Germline assignment: CDR1 MDHEN and CDR2 SYDVKM. This CDR3 is built from 15 residues. Trimming pared 5 bases from V and 2 bases from J, leaving 13 bases between. CDR3 coding DNA: TGTGCCAGCAGTAGAAGACTGAGCGCTGGAAACACCATATATTTT. This sequence encodes CASSRRLSAGNTIYF.

This rearrangement joins TRBV19 to TRBJ1-5; TRBD1 agrees at 7 bases. V was clipped by 2 bases and J by 3 bases; unmatched bases: 1. Germline loops: CDR1 LNHDA, CDR2 SQIVND (reference sequence). This CDR3 region has 14 residues. CDR3 protein: CASSITGANQPQHF. In DNA form, the CDR3 reads TGTGCCAGTAGTATAACAGGGGCCAATCAGCCCCAGCATTTT.

The chain links TRBV29-1 to TRBJ2-1, with D perhaps TRBD1 (5 bases). V was cut by 4 bases and J by 4 bases, with 23 bases left in between. Germline CDR1 reads SQVTM; CDR2 reads ANQGSEA. The CDR3 runs to 17 residues. The CDR3 DNA follows: TGCAGCGTTGTGGGGCAGAAAAAAAACCTCGCTTACAATGAGCAGTTCTTC. Translated, it gives CSVVGQKKNLAYNEQFF.

The genes are TRBV28 and TRBJ1-5, with 7 bases lining up with TRBD1. After removal of 6 bases from V and 6 bases from J, the junction contained 5 bases not matched to a gene. This CDR3 comprises 13 residues. The V gene's germline CDR1 is MDHEN and CDR2 SYDVKM. CDR3 protein: CASRGTVIQPQHF. Written as DNA, the CDR3 is TGTGCCAGCAGGGGGACAGTCATTCAGCCCCAGCATTTT.

V is TRBV5-1 and J is TRBJ2-1; 14 positions agree with TRBD2. V dropped 4 bases and J dropped 7; count of bases not matched to a gene: 7. This CDR3 spans 16 amino acids. Germline-derived CDR1 and CDR2 are SGHRS and YFSETQ. The CDR3, as DNA: TGCGCCAGCAGCCCTGGACTAGCGGGGGGTTCGAATGAGCAGTTCTTC. Amino acids: CASSPGLAGGSNEQFF.

The V gene is TRBV3-1 (or the pseudogene TRBV3-2), the J gene TRBJ1-1; D call uncertain. Germline V gene sequence: CDR1 LGHDT, CDR2 YNNKEL (reference sequence). Between the trimmed V and J ends, which lost 6 bases and 2 bases, there was a span of 13 bases. This CDR3 spans 14 amino acids. The CDR3 DNA sequence: TGTGCCAGCAGACGTAGCGCGGCAAACACTGAAGCTTTCTTT. Residues: CASRRSAANTEAFF.

This clone has a handful of counts. The chain carries TRBV29-1 and TRBJ1-2; 9 positions match TRBD1. This CDR3 has 14 amino acids. Germline V gene sequence: CDR1 SQVTM, CDR2 ANQGSEA. The V gene end was trimmed by 5 bases and the J gene end by 4 bases; junction bases not matched to a gene: 8. The CDR3 spells CSVSHRGRGYGYTF. CDR3 DNA: TGCAGCGTTTCTCACAGGGGGCGCGGCTATGGCTACACCTTC.

The genes are TRBV6-5 and TRBJ1-1, with a possible D match to TRBD1 (6 bases). CDR1 is MNHEY and CDR2 is SVGAGI in the germline V gene. This CDR3 is 15 amino acids long. Trimming pared 2 bases from V and 4 bases from J, leaving 14 bases between. The CDR3 spells CASSYVRGVGTEAFF. Written as DNA, the CDR3 is TGTGCCAGCAGTTACGTCAGGGGAGTAGGCACTGAAGCTTTCTTT.

This chain uses TRBV3-1 (or the pseudogene TRBV3-2) with TRBJ2-7, with D perhaps TRBD2 (5 bases). Germline V gene sequence: CDR1 LGHDT, CDR2 YNNKEL (reference sequence). This CDR3 is 12 amino acids long. The V gene lost 3 bases and the J gene lost 3 bases, with 6 bases spanning the gap. CDR3 nucleotide sequence: TGTGCCAGCAGCCACCGGGACTACGAGCAGTACTTC. Its translation is CASSHRDYEQYF.

The rearrangement uses TRBV27 and TRBJ1-5; maybe TRBD1 (5 bases). Trimming shortened V by 6 bases and J by 2 bases, and 26 bases separated the two germline ends. This CDR3 has 19 residues. Germline CDR1 is MNHEY and CDR2 is SMNVEV (reference sequence). CDR3 bases: TGTGCCAGCAGCAAAACATACCTTCGGGGGGGGAGTGGCAATCAGCCCCAGCATTTT. Translated: CASSKTYLRGGSGNQPQHF.

This clone showed up many times. Here the CDR3 reads CASSPQRGQGNTIYF. CDR3 DNA: TGTGCCAGCAGCCCCCAGCGGGGTCAGGGAAACACCATATATTTT. The V call is TRBV7-9, the J call TRBJ1-3, with D unresolved. The CDR3 is made up of 15 amino acids. V was shortened by 5 bases and J by 4 bases, with 15 bases between the two germline ends. In germline, CDR1 is SEHNR, CDR2 FQNEAQ (reference sequence).

The chain employs TRBV6-1 and TRBJ2-5; tentative D call: TRBD1 (5 bases). Germline assignment: CDR1 MNHNS and CDR2 SASEGT. The CDR3 has 14 residues. V was clipped by 2 bases and J by 1 base, with 8 bases between them. This CDR3 is CASSEIDSQETQYF. As DNA, the CDR3 is TGTGCCAGCAGTGAAATAGACAGCCAAGAGACCCAGTACTTC.

The rearrangement joins TRBV7-9 to TRBJ1-2; 10 nucleotides match TRBD1. The CDR3 is 15 residues long. V was pared by 5 bases and J by 0 bases, with 3 bases of the junction left unmatched. Looked up from germline, CDR1 is SEHNR and CDR2 is FQNEAQ (reference sequence). The CDR3 DNA is TGTGCCAGCAGCACCGGGACAGGGGCTAACTATGGCTACACCTTC. Its translation: CASSTGTGANYGYTF.

The chain is built from TRBV3-1 (or the pseudogene TRBV3-2) and TRBJ1-2; 7 bases line up with TRBD1. V shed 3 bases, J shed 1 base, and the junction held 2 bases outside the gene matches. The CDR3 has 14 residues. CDR1 LGHDT and CDR2 YNNKEL come from the germline V gene (reference sequence). The CDR3 region has the DNA TGTGCCAGCAGCCAGGGACAGTTTAACTATGGCTACACCTTC. This sequence encodes CASSQGQFNYGYTF.

The chain carries TRBV6-1 and TRBJ2-2; possibly TRBD2 for D (5 bases). Germline values: CDR1 MNHNS, CDR2 SASEGT. The CDR3 is 17 residues long. Trimming stripped 4 bases from V and 1 base from J, with 16 bases between. CDR3 sequence (DNA): TGTGCCAGCAGTGTTGGAGGCCAGGCCCTGAACACCGGGGAGCTGTTTTTT. Translation: CASSVGGQALNTGELFF.

V is TRBV2 and J is TRBJ1-5, with TRBD1 identical over 8 bases. The CDR3 totals 16 residues. Germline CDR1 reads SNHLY; CDR2 reads FYNNEI. V gave up 6 bases and J gave up 1 base; unmatched junction bases: 8. The CDR3 nucleotides read TGTGCCAGCAGCCAGAGACAGGGGCAAAGCAATCAGCCCCAGCATTTT. Protein: CASSQRQGQSNQPQHF.

V and J are TRBV7-2 and TRBJ2-7; 10 bases are shared with TRBD1. The CDR3 sequence is 14 residues long. The germline CDR1 and CDR2 sequences are SGHTA and FQGNSA. Losses at the gene ends were 5 bases for V and 6 bases for J; bases not matched to a gene: 7. CDR3: CASSRRQGAGEQYF. CDR3 DNA sequence: TGTGCCAGCAGCCGGAGACAGGGGGCTGGCGAGCAGTACTTC.